This T cell receptor beta chain comes out of a study of STAT5B mutations in CD4+ large granular lymphocyte leukemia. The assay was immunoSEQ multiplex PCR, and TCRdb's table has in-frame clones only and misses some. In the table there are some 3,500 clones, about 85% of which are singletons. V lost 0 bases and J lost 4, with 13 bases in between. In germline, CDR1 is KGHSY, CDR2 FQNENV. The CDR3 spans 16 residues. The specimen sequenced was CD4+ T cells from blood buffy coats. J is TRBJ2-1 and V is TRBV16; weak D call: TRBD1 (5 bases). The TCR was taken from a human donor in good health. The CDR3 region has the DNA TGTGCCAGCAGCCAATCTAGGCAGGGCCGGTACAATGAGCAGTTCTTC. Residues: CASSQSRQGRYNEQFF.